This T cell receptor (beta chain) was recovered during a study of T cells in narcolepsy. About the study: Healthy controls were enrolled alongside patients with narcolepsy type 1 or type 2. Study-wide points: Reportedly, autoreactive clonotypes were serially detected in patients' blood but not controls'. HCRT-specific and TRIB2-specific autoreactive clonotypes appeared among same-patient CSF and blood CD4+ clonotypes.

This CDR3 region has 15 residues. J was trimmed by 4 bases and V by 0 bases; bases with no gene match: 5. Clones were read by immunoSEQ multiplex PCR, and TCRdb kept only the in-frame ones, dropping some. The repertoire holds approximately 30,000 clones, with about 85% as singletons. As to this clone: Its cognate antigen is unknown.

The J gene is TRBJ2-7, the V gene TRBV23-1, with 8 bases that match TRBD1. TRBV23-1 falls under the ORF class, with uncertain function. The clonotype originates from a human donor in good health. The specimen was memory (CD45RA-) CD4+ T cells from blood. The CDR3: CASSQSGQDSYEQYF. CDR3 sequence (DNA): TGCGCCAGCAGTCAATCGGGACAGGACTCATACGAGCAGTACTTC.